The rows below give T cell receptor beta chains drawn from one sample of a study of blood T cell repertoires in COVID-19. Some clones are missing from TCRdb's copy, which holds only in-frame ones; the method was immunoSEQ multiplex PCR. The sample yields about 83,000 clones, around 86% seen once. What was sequenced was peripheral blood. The receptors come from a man at least 80 years old with active or convalescent COVID-19. The CDR3 runs from the conserved cysteine through the conserved F or W. D genes are given only for firm matches. Not all rows give a size; the values are once, few, many and, for expanded clones, a class.

D	V	size	J	DNA	CDR3
NA	TRBV3-1/TRBV3-2	NA	TRBJ1-1	TGTGCCAGCAGCCGAAAAGACTTAGGCACTGAAGCTTTCTTT	CASSRKDLGTEAFF
NA	TRBV24-1	few	TRBJ2-1	TGTGCCACCAGTGATTTCGCGGGAGGTGGCGGGACAGCTAAAAGCGATGAGCAGTTCTTC	CATSDFAGGGGTAKSDEQFF
TRBD1	TRBV9	NA	TRBJ1-5	TGTGCCAGCAGCGGCACAGGGGTTCAAGGTCAGCCCCAGCATTTT	CASSGTGVQGQPQHF
NA	TRBV10-1	NA	TRBJ1-5	TGCGCCAGCAGTGATGGGACACTTTATAGCAATCAGCCCCAGCATTTT	CASSDGTLYSNQPQHF
NA	TRBV6-5	NA	TRBJ1-3	TGTGCCAGCAGTTACTCGACAGCCTCTGGAAACACCATATATTTT	CASSYSTASGNTIYF
TRBD1	TRBV7-8	NA	TRBJ1-5	TGTGCCAGCAGCTTAGCAGGGGGCGGTAAGCCCCAGCATTTT	CASSLAGGGKPQHF
NA	TRBV2	few	TRBJ1-5	TGTGCCAGCAGATTGGGGGGGGCTCTAGGTCAGCCCCAGCATTTT	CASRLGGALGQPQHF
TRBD1	TRBV5-1	once	TRBJ1-4	TGCGCCAGCAGCTTGGCCGGGACAGCGCCTCTGGGTAATGAAAAACTGTTTTTT	CASSLAGTAPLGNEKLFF
NA	TRBV18	NA	TRBJ1-6	TGTGCCAGCTCACCGGGGCAGGACCATTCACCCCTCCACTTT	CASSPGQDHSPLHF
TRBD1	TRBV7-2	NA	TRBJ2-5	TGTGCCAGCAGCTTAGGCAGGGGGATCCAAGAGACCCAGTACTTC	CASSLGRGIQETQYF
NA	TRBV5-1	NA	TRBJ1-4	TGCGCCAGCAGCCGGGACACTCCTAATGAAAAACTGTTTTTT	CASSRDTPNEKLFF
NA	TRBV27	NA	TRBJ2-5	TGTGCCAGCAGCGACAGGTTACGGGAGACCCAGTACTTC	CASSDRLRETQYF
NA	TRBV30	few	TRBJ1-1	TGTGCCTGGAGTGGACAGCAGGAAGCTTTCTTT	CAWSGQQEAFF
TRBD1	TRBV12-3/TRBV12-4	NA	TRBJ1-4	TGTGCCAGCAGTTCCCGGGACAGTGAAAAACTGTTTTTT	CASSSRDSEKLFF
NA	TRBV5-4	NA	TRBJ2-3	TGTGCCAGCAGCTTGGACAGGGCGCGCACAGATACGCAGTATTTT	CASSLDRARTDTQYF
TRBD2	TRBV7-7	NA	TRBJ2-1	TGTGCCAGCAGCTTGTCTAGCGGGAGTGTCAATGAGCAGTTCTTC	CASSLSSGSVNEQFF
NA	TRBV7-9	NA	TRBJ2-3	TGTGCCAGCAGTCCTACTATGGATACGCAGTATTTT	CASSPTMDTQYF
TRBD1	TRBV19	NA	TRBJ2-2	TGTGCCAGTAGTTCAGACAGGGGGACCGGGGAGCTGTTTTTT	CASSSDRGTGELFF
NA	TRBV11-2	NA	TRBJ1-4	TGTGCCAGCAGCTTAGGACAGCATGAAAAACTGTTTTTT	CASSLGQHEKLFF
NA	TRBV6-5	once	TRBJ1-1	TGTGCCAGCAGTTACTCAGAAGGGACTAATTCTGAAGCTTTCTTT	CASSYSEGTNSEAFF
NA	TRBV5-8	NA	TRBJ1-2	TGTGCCAGCAGCTCCGGGTCGGCCCGCTATGGCTACACCTTC	CASSSGSARYGYTF
NA	TRBV24-1	once	TRBJ1-1	TGTGCCACCAGTGACTGGAGGGACGAAGCTTTCTTT	CATSDWRDEAFF
NA	TRBV7-9	NA	TRBJ1-2	TGTGCCAGCAGCTTATCCAGTTTTGGTGGCTACACCTTC	CASSLSSFGGYTF
NA	TRBV29-1	NA	TRBJ1-5	TGCAGCGTGGGGGGAAGGGGCAATCAGCCCCAGCATTTT	CSVGGRGNQPQHF
TRBD2	TRBV7-3	NA	TRBJ2-1	TGTGCCAGCAGCTCCGGACTAGCGGAAGAATTCAATGAGCAGTTCTTC	CASSSGLAEEFNEQFF
NA	TRBV7-8	NA	TRBJ2-1	TGTGCCAGCAGACTAGCCCAAAACAATGAGCAGTTCTTC	CASRLAQNNEQFF
NA	TRBV28	NA	TRBJ2-6	TGTGCCAGCACCTTCTCCTCTGGGGCCAACGTCCTGACTTTC	CASTFSSGANVLTF
NA	TRBV28	NA	TRBJ1-2	TGTGCCAGCAGTCCTATGCCCCCCCTGGACACCTCCAACTATGGCTACACCTTC	CASSPMPPLDTSNYGYTF
NA	TRBV7-9	once	TRBJ1-4	TGTGCCAGCAGCTTAGCAGCGGGGCTGGGTGAAAAACTGTTTTTT	CASSLAAGLGEKLFF
NA	TRBV4-2	NA	TRBJ1-2	TGTGCCAGCAGCCAAGACGTTACGCCAGGCACTGGGTATGGCTACACCTTC	CASSQDVTPGTGYGYTF
TRBD1	TRBV2	NA	TRBJ1-5	TGTGCCAGCAGTCCCGAAGGGGGACAGTACAATCAGCCCCAGCATTTT	CASSPEGGQYNQPQHF
NA	TRBV5-6	NA	TRBJ2-3	TGTGCCAGCAGGTTGGTAGGGGGCACAGATACGCAGTATTTT	CASRLVGGTDTQYF
TRBD2	TRBV18	few	TRBJ2-1	TGTGCCAGCTCAGCACTTGGGGGGGGCAATGAGCAGTTCTTC	CASSALGGGNEQFF
NA	TRBV24-1	NA	TRBJ2-3	TGTGCCACCAGTGACCCGGACGGGGTTGCAGATACGCAGTATTTT	CATSDPDGVADTQYF
TRBD2	TRBV28	NA	TRBJ2-1	TGTGCCAGCAGTCAGTTAGCGGGAGGGTACAATGAGCAGTTCTTC	CASSQLAGGYNEQFF
NA	TRBV29-1	few	TRBJ1-1	TGCAGCGTTAACAGGGTGAACACTGAAGCTTTCTTT	CSVNRVNTEAFF
NA	TRBV12-3/TRBV12-4	NA	TRBJ1-5	TGTGCCAGCAGTTTACGCGGTCAGCCCCAGCATTTT	CASSLRGQPQHF
TRBD1	TRBV10-2	NA	TRBJ2-3	TGCGCCAGCGGGGACAGGGGTACGGATACGCAGTATTTT	CASGDRGTDTQYF
NA	TRBV29-1	NA	TRBJ2-1	TGCAGCGTTAGAAACACCTACAATGAGCAGTTCTTC	CSVRNTYNEQFF
NA	TRBV4-1	NA	TRBJ1-1	TGCGCCAGCAGCCAAGCTCCCGGGAGGGCTGACACTGAAGCTTTCTTT	CASSQAPGRADTEAFF
TRBD2	TRBV7-8	NA	TRBJ2-1	TGTGCCAGCAGCTTCTCTAACCCTCTAGCGGGAGATCGCAATGAGCAGTTCTTC	CASSFSNPLAGDRNEQFF